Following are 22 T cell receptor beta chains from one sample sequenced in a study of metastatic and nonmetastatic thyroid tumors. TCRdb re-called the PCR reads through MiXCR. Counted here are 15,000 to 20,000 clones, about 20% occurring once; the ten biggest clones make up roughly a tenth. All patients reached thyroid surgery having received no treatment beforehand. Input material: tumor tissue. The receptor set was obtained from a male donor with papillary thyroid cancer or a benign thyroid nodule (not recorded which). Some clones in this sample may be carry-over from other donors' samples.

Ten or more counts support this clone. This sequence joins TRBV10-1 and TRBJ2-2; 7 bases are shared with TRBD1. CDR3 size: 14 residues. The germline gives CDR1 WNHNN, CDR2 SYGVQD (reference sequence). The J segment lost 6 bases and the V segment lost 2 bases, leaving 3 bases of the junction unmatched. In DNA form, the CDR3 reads TGCGCCAGCAGTGAGGGCAGGGGGTCCGGGGAGCTGTTTTTT. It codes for CASSEGRGSGELFF.

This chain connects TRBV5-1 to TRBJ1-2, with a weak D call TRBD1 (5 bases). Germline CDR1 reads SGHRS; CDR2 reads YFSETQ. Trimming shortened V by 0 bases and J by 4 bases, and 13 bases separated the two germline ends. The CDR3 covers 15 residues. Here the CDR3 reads CASSLDAGSFYGYTF. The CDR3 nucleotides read TGCGCCAGCAGCTTGGATGCAGGGTCCTTCTATGGCTACACCTTC.

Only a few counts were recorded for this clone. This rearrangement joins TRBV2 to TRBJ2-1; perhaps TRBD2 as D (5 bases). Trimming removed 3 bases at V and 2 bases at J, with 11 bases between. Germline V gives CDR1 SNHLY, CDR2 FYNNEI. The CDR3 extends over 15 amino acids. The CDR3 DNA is TGTGCCAGCAGTGATCTAGCTGTAACCTACAATGAGCAGTTCTTC. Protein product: CASSDLAVTYNEQFF. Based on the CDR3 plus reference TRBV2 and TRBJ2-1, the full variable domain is EPEVTQTPSHQVTQMGQEVILRCVPISNHLYFYWYRQILGQKVEFLVSFYNNEISEKSEIFDDQFSVERPDGSNFTLKIRSTKLEDSAMYFCASSDLAVTYNEQFFGPGTRLTVL.

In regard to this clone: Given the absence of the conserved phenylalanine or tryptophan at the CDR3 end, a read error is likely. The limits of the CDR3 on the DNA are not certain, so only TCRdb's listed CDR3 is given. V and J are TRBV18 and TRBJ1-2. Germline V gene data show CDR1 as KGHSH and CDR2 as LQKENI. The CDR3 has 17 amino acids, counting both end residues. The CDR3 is CASSPEPTTFANYGDTL.

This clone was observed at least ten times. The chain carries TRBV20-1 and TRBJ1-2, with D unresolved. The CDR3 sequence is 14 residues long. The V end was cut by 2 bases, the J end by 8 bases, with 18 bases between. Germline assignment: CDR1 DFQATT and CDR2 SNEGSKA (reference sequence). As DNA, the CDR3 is TGCAGTGCTAGACACCCTTGGGCACTTTGGGGCTACACCTTC. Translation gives CSARHPWALWGYTF.

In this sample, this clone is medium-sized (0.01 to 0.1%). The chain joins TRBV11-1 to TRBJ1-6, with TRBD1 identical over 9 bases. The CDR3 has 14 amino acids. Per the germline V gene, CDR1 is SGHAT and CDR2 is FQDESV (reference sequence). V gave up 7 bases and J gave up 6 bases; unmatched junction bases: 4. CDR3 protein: CASTSGQGNSPLHF. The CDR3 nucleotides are TGTGCCAGCACCTCGGGACAGGGTAATTCACCCCTCCACTTT.

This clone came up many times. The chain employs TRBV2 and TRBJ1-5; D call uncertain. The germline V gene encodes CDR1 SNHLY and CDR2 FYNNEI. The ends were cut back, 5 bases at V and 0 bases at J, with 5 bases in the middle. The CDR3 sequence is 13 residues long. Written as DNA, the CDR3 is TGTGCCAGCAGTCCGTATAGCAATCAGCCCCAGCATTTT. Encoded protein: CASSPYSNQPQHF.

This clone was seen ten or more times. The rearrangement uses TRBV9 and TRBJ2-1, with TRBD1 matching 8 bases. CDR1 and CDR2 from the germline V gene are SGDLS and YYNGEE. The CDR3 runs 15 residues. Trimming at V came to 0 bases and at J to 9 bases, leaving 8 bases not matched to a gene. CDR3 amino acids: CASSVVGQGAIEQFF. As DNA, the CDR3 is TGTGCCAGCAGCGTAGTTGGGCAGGGGGCGATTGAGCAGTTCTTC.

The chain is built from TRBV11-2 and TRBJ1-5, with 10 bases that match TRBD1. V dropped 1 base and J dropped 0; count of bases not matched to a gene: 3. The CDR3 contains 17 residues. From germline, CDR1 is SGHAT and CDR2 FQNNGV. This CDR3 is CASSLVGTGDSNQPQHF. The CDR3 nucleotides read TGTGCCAGCAGCTTAGTTGGGACAGGGGATAGCAATCAGCCCCAGCATTTT. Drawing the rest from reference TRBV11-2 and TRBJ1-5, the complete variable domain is EAGVAQSPRYKIIEKRQSVAFWCNPISGHATLYWYQQILGQGPKLLIQFQNNGVVDDSQLPKDRFSAERLKGVDSTLKIQPAKLEDSAVYLCASSLVGTGDSNQPQHFGDGTRLSIL.

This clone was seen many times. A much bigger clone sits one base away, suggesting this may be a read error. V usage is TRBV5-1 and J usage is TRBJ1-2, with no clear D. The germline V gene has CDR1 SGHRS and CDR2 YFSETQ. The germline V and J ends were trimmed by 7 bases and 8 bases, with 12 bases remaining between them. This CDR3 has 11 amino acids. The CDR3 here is CASGKSEGYTF. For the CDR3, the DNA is TGCGCCAGCGGCAAGTCGGAGGGCTACACCTTC.

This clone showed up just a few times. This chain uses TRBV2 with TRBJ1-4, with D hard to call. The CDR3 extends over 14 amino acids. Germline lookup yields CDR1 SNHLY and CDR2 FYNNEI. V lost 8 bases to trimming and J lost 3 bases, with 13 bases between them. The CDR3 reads CASEEVRSNEKLFF. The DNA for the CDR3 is TGTGCCAGCGAGGAGGTCAGATCTAATGAAAAACTGTTTTTT.

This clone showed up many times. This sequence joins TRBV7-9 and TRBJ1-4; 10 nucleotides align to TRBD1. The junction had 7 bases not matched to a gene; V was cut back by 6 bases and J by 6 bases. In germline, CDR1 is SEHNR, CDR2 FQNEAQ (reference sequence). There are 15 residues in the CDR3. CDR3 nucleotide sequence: TGTGCCAGCAGTTCCCCCGGGACAGGGGATGAAAAACTGTTTTTT. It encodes CASSSPGTGDEKLFF.

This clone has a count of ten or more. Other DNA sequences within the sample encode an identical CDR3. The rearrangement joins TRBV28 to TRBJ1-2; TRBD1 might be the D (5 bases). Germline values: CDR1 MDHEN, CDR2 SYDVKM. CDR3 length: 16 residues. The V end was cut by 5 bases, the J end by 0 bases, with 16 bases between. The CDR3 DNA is TGTGCCAGCAGTACCCCCGGGACGGTAGCTAACTATGGCTACACCTTC. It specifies CASSTPGTVANYGYTF.

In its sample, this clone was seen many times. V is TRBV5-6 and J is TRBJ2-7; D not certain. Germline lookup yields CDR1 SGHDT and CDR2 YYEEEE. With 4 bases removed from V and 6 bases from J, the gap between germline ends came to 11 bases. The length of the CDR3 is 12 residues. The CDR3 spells CASSRRFFEQYF. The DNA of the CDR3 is TGTGCCAGCAGCCGCCGTTTTTTCGAGCAGTACTTC. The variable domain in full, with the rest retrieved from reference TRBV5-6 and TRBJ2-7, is DAGVTQSPTHLIKTRGQQVTLRCSPKSGHDTVSWYQQALGQGPQFIFQYYEEEERQRGNFPDRFSGHQFPNYSSELNVNALLLGDSALYLCASSRRFFEQYFGPGTRLTVT.

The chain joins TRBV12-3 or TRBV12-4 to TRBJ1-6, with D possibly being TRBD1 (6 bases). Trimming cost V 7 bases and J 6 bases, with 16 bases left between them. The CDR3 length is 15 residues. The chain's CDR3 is CASISRGAGNSPLHF. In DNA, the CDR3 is TGTGCCAGCATTTCCCGGGGGGCCGGTAATTCACCCCTCCACTTT.

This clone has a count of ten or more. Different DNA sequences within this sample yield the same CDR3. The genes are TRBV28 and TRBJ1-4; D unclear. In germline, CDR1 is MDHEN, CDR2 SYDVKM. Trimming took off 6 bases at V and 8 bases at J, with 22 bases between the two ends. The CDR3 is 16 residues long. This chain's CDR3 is CASRPPLKGMFEKLFF. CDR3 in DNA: TGTGCCAGCAGGCCCCCCCTAAAGGGAATGTTCGAAAAACTGTTTTTT.

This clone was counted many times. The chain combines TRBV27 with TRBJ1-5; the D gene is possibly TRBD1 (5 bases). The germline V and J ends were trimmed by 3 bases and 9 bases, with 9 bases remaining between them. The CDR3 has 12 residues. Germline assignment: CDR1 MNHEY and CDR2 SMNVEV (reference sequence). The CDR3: CASSFSGGPQHF. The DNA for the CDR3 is TGTGCCAGCAGTTTTTCTGGGGGGCCCCAGCATTTT.

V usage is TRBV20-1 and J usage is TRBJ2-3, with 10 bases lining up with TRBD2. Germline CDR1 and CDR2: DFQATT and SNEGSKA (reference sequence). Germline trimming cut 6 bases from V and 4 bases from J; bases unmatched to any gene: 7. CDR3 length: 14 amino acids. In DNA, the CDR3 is TGCAGTGCACCCCTAGCGGGAGTGTCAGATACGCAGTATTTT. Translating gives CSAPLAGVSDTQYF.

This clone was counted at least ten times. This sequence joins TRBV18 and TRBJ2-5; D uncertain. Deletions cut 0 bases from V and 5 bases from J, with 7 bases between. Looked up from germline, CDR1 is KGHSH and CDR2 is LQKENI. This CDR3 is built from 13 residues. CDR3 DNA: TGTGCCAGCTCACCACCTGGGTACGAGACCCAGTACTTC. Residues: CASSPPGYETQYF.

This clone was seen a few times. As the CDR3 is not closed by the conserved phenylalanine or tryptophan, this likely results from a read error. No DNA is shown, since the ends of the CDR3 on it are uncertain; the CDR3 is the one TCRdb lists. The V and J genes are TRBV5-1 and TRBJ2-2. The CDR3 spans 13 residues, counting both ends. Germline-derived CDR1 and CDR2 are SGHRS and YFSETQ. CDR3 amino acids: CASSSPNDGELFY.

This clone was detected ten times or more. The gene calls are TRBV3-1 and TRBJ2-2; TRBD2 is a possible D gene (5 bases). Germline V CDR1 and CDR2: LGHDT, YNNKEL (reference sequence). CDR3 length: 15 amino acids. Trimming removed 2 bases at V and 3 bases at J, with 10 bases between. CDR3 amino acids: CASSQIRGDTGELFF. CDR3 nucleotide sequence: TGTGCCAGCAGCCAAATTCGGGGTGACACCGGGGAGCTGTTTTTT.

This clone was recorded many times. CDR3 amino acids: CSVDPSSYNEQFF. CDR3 bases: TGCAGCGTTGATCCCAGCTCCTACAATGAGCAGTTCTTC. V and J are TRBV29-1 and TRBJ2-1; no clear D gene. Between the trimmed V and J ends, which lost 3 bases and 0 bases, there was a span of 6 bases. This CDR3 region has 13 residues. CDR1 SQVTM and CDR2 ANQGSEA come from the germline V gene.